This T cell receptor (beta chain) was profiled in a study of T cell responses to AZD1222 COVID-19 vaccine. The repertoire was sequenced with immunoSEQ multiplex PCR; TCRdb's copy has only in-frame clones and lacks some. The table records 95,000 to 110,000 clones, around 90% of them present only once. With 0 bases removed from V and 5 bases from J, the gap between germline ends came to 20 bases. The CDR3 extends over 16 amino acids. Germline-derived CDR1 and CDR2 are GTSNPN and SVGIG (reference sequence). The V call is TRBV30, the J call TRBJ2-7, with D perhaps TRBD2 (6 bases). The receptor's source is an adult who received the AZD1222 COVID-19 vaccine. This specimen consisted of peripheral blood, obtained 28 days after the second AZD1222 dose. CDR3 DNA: TGTGCCTGGAGTGTACTCCTAGCTACTAGCCGGGACGAGCAGTACTTC. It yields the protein CAWSVLLATSRDEQYF.